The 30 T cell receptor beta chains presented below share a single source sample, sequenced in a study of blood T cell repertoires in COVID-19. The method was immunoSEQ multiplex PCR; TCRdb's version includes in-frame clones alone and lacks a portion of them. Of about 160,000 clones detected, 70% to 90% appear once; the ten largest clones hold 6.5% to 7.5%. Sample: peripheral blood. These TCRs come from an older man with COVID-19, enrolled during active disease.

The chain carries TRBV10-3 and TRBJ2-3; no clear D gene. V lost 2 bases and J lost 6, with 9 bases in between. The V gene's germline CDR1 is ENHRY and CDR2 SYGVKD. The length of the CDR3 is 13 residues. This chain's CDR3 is CAISEESKDTQYF. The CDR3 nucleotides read TGTGCCATCAGTGAGGAGAGTAAGGATACGCAGTATTTT.

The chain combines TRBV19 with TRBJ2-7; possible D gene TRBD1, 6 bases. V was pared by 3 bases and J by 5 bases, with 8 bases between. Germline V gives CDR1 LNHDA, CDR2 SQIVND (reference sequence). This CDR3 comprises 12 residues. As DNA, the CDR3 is TGTGCCAGTAGTATCCGGGACAACGAGCAGTACTTC. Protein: CASSIRDNEQYF.

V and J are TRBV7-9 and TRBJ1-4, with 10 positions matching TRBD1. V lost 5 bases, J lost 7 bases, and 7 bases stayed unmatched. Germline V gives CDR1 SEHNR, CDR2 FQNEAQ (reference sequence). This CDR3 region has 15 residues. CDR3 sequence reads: CASSPDRGLSEKLFF. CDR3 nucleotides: TGTGCCAGCAGCCCCGACAGGGGGCTTAGTGAAAAACTGTTTTTT. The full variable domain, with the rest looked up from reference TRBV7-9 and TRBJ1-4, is DTGVSQNPRHKITKRGQNVTFRCDPISEHNRLYWYRQTLGQGPEFLTYFQNEAQLEKSRLLSDRFSAERPKGSFSTLEIQRTEQGDSAMYLCASSPDRGLSEKLFFGSGTQLSVL.

CDR3 nucleotides: TGTGCCAGCAGTTTGGACAGGGCCGGCACTGAAGCTTTCTTT. Translated, it gives CASSLDRAGTEAFF. The chain recombines TRBV6-6 with TRBJ1-1; TRBD1 agrees at 8 bases. Trimming took 4 bases from V and 4 from J; bases not matched to a gene: 5. The CDR3 contains 14 residues. Germline CDR1 reads MNHNY; CDR2 reads SVGAGI (reference sequence).

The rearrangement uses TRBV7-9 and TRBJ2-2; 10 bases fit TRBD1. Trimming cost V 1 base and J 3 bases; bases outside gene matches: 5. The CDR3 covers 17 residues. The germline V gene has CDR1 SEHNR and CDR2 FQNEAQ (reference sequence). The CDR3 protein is CASSLVPGTGDTGELFF. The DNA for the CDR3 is TGTGCCAGCAGCTTAGTTCCCGGGACAGGGGACACCGGGGAGCTGTTTTTT.

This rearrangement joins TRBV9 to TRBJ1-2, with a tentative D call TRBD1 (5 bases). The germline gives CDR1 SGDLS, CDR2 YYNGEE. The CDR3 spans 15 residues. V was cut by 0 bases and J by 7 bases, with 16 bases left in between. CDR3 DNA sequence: TGTGCCAGCAGCGTAGCTAGGGGCGCGGGGGTTGGCTACACCTTC. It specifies CASSVARGAGVGYTF.

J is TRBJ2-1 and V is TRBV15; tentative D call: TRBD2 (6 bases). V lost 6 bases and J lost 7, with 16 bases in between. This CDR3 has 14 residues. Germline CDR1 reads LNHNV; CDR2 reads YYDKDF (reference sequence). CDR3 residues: CATRRGIGENEQFF. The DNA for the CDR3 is TGTGCCACCAGGCGGGGAATAGGTGAAAATGAGCAGTTCTTC.

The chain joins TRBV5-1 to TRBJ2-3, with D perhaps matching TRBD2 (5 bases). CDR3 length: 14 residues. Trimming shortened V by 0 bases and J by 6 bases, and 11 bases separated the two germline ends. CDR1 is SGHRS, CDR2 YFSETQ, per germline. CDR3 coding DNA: TGCGCCAGCAGCTTGGCCGGGGATCTGGATACGCAGTATTTT. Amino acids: CASSLAGDLDTQYF.

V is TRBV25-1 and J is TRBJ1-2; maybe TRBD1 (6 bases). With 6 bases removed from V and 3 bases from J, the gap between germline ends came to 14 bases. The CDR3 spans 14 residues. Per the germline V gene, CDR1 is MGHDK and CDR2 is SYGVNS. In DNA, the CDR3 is TGTGCCAGCAGAGAGACGACAGGCCACTATGGCTACACCTTC. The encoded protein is CASRETTGHYGYTF.

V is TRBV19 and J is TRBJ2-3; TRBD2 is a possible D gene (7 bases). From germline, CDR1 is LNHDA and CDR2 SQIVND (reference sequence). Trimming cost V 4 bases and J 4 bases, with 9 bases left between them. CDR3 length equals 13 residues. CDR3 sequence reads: CASSTGGPDTQYF. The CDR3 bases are TGTGCCAGTAGTACGGGGGGCCCAGATACGCAGTATTTT.

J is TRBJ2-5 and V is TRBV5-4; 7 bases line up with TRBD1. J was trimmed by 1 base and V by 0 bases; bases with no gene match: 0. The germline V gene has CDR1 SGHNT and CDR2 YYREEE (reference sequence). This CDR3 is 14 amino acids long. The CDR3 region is CASSLAGGQETQYF. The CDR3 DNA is TGTGCCAGCAGCTTGGCAGGGGGCCAAGAGACCCAGTACTTC. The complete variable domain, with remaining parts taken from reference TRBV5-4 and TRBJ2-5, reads ETGVTQSPTHLIKTRGQQVTLRCSSQSGHNTVSWYQQALGQGPQFIFQYYREEENGRGNFPPRFSGLQFPNYSSELNVNALELDDSALYLCASSLAGGQETQYFGPGTRLLVL.

CDR3 protein: CASSPSQTDEKLFF. As DNA, the CDR3 is TGTGCCAGCTCACCCAGTCAGACAGATGAAAAACTGTTTTTT. The chain couples TRBV18 to TRBJ1-4; D is possibly TRBD1 (5 bases). Germline values: CDR1 KGHSH, CDR2 LQKENI. Between the trimmed V and J ends, which lost 3 bases and 6 bases, there was a span of 11 bases. The CDR3 is made up of 14 amino acids.

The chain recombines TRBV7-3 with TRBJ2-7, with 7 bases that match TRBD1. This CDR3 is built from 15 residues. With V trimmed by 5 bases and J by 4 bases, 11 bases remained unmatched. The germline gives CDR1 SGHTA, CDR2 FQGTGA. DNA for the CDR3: TGTGCCAGCAGCCCAACAGGGACAGTATATTACGAGCAGTACTTC. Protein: CASSPTGTVYYEQYF.

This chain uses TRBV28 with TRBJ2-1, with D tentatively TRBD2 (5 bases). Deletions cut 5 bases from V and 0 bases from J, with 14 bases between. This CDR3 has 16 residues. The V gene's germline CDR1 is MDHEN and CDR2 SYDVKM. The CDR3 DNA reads TGTGCCAGCAGTCCAGCGTTGGGGAGCTCCTACAATGAGCAGTTCTTC. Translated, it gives CASSPALGSSYNEQFF. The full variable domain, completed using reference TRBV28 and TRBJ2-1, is DVKVTQSSRYLVKRTGEKVFLECVQDMDHENMFWYRQDPGLGLRLIYFSYDVKMKEKGDIPEGYSVSREKKERFSLILESASTNQTSMYLCASSPALGSSYNEQFFGPGTRLTVL.

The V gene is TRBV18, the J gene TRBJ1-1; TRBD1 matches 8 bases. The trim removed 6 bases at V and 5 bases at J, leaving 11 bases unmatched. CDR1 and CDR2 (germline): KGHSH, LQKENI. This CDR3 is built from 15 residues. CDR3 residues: CASSLLDRGDTEAFF. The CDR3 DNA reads TGTGCCAGCTCTCTATTAGACAGGGGAGATACTGAAGCTTTCTTT.

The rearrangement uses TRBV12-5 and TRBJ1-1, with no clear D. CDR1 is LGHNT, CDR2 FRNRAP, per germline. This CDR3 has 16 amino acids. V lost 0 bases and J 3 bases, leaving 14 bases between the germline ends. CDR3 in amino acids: CASGLVLGGSDTEAFF. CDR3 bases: TGTGCTAGTGGTTTGGTACTAGGAGGGTCGGACACTGAAGCTTTCTTT. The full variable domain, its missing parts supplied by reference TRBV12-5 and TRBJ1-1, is DARVTQTPRHKVTEMGQEVTMRCQPILGHNTVFWYRQTMMQGLELLAYFRNRAPLDDSGMPKDRFSAEMPDATLATLKIQPSEPRDSAVYFCASGLVLGGSDTEAFFGQGTRLTVV.

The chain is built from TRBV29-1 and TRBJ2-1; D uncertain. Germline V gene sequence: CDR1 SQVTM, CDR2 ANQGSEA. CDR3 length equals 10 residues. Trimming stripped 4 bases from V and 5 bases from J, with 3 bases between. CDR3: CSVANNEQFF. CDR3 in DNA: TGCAGCGTTGCTAACAATGAGCAGTTCTTC.

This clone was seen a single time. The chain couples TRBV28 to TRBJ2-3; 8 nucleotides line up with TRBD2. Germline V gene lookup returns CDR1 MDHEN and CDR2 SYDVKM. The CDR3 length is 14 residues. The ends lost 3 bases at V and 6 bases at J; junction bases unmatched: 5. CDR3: CASSLTGGPDTQYF. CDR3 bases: TGTGCCAGCAGTTTGACGGGGGGGCCGGATACGCAGTATTTT.

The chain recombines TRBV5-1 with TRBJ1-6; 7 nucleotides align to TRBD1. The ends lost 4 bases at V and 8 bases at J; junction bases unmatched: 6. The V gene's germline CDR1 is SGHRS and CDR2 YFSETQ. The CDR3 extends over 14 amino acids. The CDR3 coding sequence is TGCGCCAGCAGCGCGGGACAGCCGGATTCACCCCTCCACTTT. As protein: CASSAGQPDSPLHF.

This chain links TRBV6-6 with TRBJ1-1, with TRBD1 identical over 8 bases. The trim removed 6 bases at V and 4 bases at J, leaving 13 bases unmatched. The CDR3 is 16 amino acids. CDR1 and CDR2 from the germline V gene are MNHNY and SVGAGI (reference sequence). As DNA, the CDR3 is TGTGCCAGCAGACCTCGACAGGGGTTGTCGGGCACTGAAGCTTTCTTT. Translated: CASRPRQGLSGTEAFF.

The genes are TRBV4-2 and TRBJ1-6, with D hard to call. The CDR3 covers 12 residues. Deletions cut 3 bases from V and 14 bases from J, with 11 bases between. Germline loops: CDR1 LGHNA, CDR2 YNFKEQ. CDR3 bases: TGTGCCAGCAGCCAGCGCGGGGTTACCCTCCACTTT. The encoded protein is CASSQRGVTLHF.

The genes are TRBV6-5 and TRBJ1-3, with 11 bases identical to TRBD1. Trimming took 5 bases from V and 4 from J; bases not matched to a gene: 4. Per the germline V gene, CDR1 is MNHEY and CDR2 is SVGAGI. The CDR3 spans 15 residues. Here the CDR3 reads CASSRDRGTGNTIYF. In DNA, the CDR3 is TGTGCCAGCAGTCGGGACAGGGGGACCGGAAACACCATATATTTT.

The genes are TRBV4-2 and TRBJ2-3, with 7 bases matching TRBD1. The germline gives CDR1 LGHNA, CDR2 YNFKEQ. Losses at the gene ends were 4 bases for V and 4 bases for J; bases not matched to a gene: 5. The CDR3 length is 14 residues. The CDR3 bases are TGTGCCAGCAGCCTTGGACAGGAGCCAGATACGCAGTATTTT. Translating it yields CASSLGQEPDTQYF.

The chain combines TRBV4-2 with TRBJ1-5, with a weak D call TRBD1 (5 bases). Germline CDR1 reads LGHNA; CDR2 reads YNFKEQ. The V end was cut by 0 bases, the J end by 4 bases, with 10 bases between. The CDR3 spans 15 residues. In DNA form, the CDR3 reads TGTGCCAGCAGCCAAGATCCAAAGGGGAATCAGCCCCAGCATTTT. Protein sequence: CASSQDPKGNQPQHF.

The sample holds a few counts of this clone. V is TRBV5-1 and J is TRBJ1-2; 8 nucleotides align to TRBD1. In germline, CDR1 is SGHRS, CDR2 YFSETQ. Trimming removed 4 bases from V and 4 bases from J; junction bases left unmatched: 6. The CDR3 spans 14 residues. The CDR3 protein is CASSRAGTGYGYTF. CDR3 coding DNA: TGCGCCAGCAGCCGAGCCGGGACAGGCTATGGCTACACCTTC.

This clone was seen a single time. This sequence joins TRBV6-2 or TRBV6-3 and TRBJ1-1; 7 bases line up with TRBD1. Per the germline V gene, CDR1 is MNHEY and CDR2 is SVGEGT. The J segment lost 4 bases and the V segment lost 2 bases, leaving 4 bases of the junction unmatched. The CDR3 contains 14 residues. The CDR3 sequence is CASSYVGGSTEAFF. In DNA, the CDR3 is TGTGCCAGCAGTTACGTAGGGGGCTCCACTGAAGCTTTCTTT.

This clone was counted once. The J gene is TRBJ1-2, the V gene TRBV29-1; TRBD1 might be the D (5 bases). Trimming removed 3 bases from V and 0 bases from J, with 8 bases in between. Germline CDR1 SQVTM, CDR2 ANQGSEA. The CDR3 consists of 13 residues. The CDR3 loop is CSVEAGTNYGYTF. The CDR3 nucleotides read TGCAGCGTTGAGGCAGGGACTAACTATGGCTACACCTTC.

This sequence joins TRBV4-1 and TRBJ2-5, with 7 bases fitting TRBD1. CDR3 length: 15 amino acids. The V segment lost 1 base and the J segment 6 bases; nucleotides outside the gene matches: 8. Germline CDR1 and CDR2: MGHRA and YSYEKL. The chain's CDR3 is CASSQGQGSRQTQYF. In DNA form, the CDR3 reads TGCGCCAGCAGCCAAGGACAGGGCTCCCGGCAGACCCAGTACTTC.

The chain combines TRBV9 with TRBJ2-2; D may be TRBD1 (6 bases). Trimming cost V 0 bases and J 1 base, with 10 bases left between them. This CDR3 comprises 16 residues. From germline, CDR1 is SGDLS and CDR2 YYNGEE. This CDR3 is CASSVGQAGNTGELFF. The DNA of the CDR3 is TGTGCCAGCAGCGTAGGACAGGCCGGGAACACCGGGGAGCTGTTTTTT.

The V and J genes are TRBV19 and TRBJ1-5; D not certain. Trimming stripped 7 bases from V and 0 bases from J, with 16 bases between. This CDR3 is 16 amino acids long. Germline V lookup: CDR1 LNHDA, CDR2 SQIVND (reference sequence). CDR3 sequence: CASTDGVLYSNQPQHF. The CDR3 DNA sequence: TGTGCCAGTACCGACGGGGTCTTATATAGCAATCAGCCCCAGCATTTT. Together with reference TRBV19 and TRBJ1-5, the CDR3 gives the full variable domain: DGGITQSPKYLFRKEGQNVTLSCEQNLNHDAMYWYRQDPGQGLRLIYYSQIVNDFQKGDIAEGYSVSREKKESFPLTVTSAQKNPTAFYLCASTDGVLYSNQPQHFGDGTRLSIL.